This T cell receptor (beta chain) was sequenced for a study of radiotherapy plus CTLA-4 blockade in lung cancer. On the study more broadly: An objective response was seen in 18% of patients, and disease control in 25% to 40%.

Produced via immunoSEQ multiplex PCR; TCRdb's table is partial and in-frame only. Among around 37,000 clones listed, around 75% were seen once. CDR3 length equals 13 residues. V lost 3 bases, J lost 6 bases, and 10 bases lay in between. Germline CDR1 and CDR2: SGHTA and FQGTGA. Findings and limits, study-wide: TCR clones originating in tumors grew in number in blood after radiotherapy plus ipilimumab.

Focal radiation with ipilimumab CTLA-4 blockade was given to patients with chemo-refractory metastatic non-small-cell lung cancer. Concerning this clone itself: Its antigen is unidentified.

The clonotype was recovered from a human donor with non-small cell lung cancer that progressed on radiotherapy plus ipilimumab. The sample in question was peripheral blood, obtained from a patient treated with radiotherapy plus ipilimumab. J is TRBJ2-3 and V is TRBV7-3; no reliable D call. The CDR3 region is CASSFGPADTQYF. CDR3 DNA sequence: TGTGCCAGCAGCTTCGGTCCAGCCGATACGCAGTATTTT.